These 4 T cell receptor beta chains were sequenced from one sample in a study of Tregs in tolerant kidney transplant recipients. The data were produced by immunoSEQ multiplex PCR, yet TCRdb's version contains in-frame clones alone and is incomplete. The sample yields about 94,000 clones, 93% seen once. This material consisted of CD4+ T cells from blood, taken before the transplant. The receptors originated from a human donor who received a combined kidney and bone marrow transplant.

The V gene is TRBV5-5, the J gene TRBJ1-2; no clear D gene. In germline, CDR1 is SGHKS, CDR2 YYEKEE (reference sequence). The CDR3 has 15 amino acids. V lost 4 bases to trimming and J lost 4 bases, with 17 bases between them. The CDR3 region is CASSPGSDRGYGYTF. Written as DNA, the CDR3 is TGTGCCAGCAGCCCCGGCTCCGATCGGGGCTATGGCTACACCTTC.

This chain uses TRBV7-3 with TRBJ2-1; 10 nucleotides match TRBD2. V lost 1 base to trimming and J lost 8 bases; unmatched junction nucleotides: 2. Germline CDR1 is SGHTA and CDR2 is FQGTGA. The CDR3 loop spans 14 amino acids. The CDR3 DNA is TGTGCCAGCAGCTTAATAGCGGGGGGCGATGAGCAGTTCTTC. This encodes CASSLIAGGDEQFF.

The chain employs TRBV19 and TRBJ2-3; 9 bases map to TRBD1. V was clipped by 8 bases and J by 2 bases; unmatched bases: 14. The germline V gene encodes CDR1 LNHDA and CDR2 SQIVND (reference sequence). This CDR3 is 17 amino acids long. CDR3 amino acids: CASLIAPGQGNTDTQYF. As DNA, the CDR3 is TGTGCCAGTTTAATCGCTCCGGGACAGGGAAACACAGATACGCAGTATTTT.

This sequence joins TRBV4-3 and TRBJ1-4; weak D call: TRBD1 (6 bases). Trimming removed 0 bases at V and 8 bases at J, with 13 bases between. Germline loops: CDR1 LGHNA, CDR2 YSLEER. This CDR3 is 15 amino acids long. CDR3 region: CASSQETGKPEKLFF. CDR3 sequence (DNA): TGCGCCAGCAGCCAAGAAACAGGGAAACCCGAAAAACTGTTTTTT.